This is a list of T cell receptor beta chains from one sample in a study of CD8 T cells in Susac syndrome. Each CDR3 protein gets one entry after TCRdb re-called the immunoSEQ multiplex PCR reads with MiXCR. The sample includes about 120,000 distinct CDR3 sequences, about 95% seen only once; the top ten take around 0.12%. Sequencing was performed on CD4+ T cells from PBMCs. All receptors come from a human donor with multiple sclerosis. The CDR3 runs from the conserved cysteine through the conserved F or W. The D gene is left open where the match is weak.

j_call: TRBJ2-7
v_call: TRBV2
d_call: TRBD2
cdr3_aa: CASRGLAGAHEQYF
cdr3_nt: TGTGCCAGCAGGGGACTAGCGGGAGCCCACGAGCAGTACTTC

j_call: TRBJ2-7
v_call: TRBV7-2
d_call: TRBD2
cdr3_aa: CASSLRREGEQYF
cdr3_nt: TGTGCCAGCAGCTTGAGGCGGGAGGGCGAGCAGTACTTC

j_call: TRBJ2-7
v_call: TRBV9
d_call: .
cdr3_aa: CASSVGVQPYEQYF
cdr3_nt: TGTGCCAGCAGCGTAGGGGTACAGCCCTACGAGCAGTACTTC

j_call: TRBJ2-7
v_call: TRBV20-1
d_call: .
cdr3_aa: CSGEGRDEQYF
cdr3_nt: TGCAGTGGGGAAGGGCGAGACGAGCAGTACTTC

j_call: TRBJ2-1
v_call: TRBV30
d_call: TRBD2
cdr3_aa: CAWGLAIGEQFF
cdr3_nt: TGTGCCTGGGGACTAGCTATCGGTGAGCAGTTCTTC

j_call: TRBJ2-7
v_call: TRBV25-1
d_call: .
cdr3_aa: CASSAPGHYEQYF
cdr3_nt: TGTGCCAGCAGTGCCCCTGGGCACTACGAGCAGTACTTC

j_call: TRBJ2-5
v_call: TRBV3-1
d_call: .
cdr3_aa: CASSQLHWGAGETQYF
cdr3_nt: TGTGCCAGCAGCCAACTTCATTGGGGGGCCGGAGAGACCCAGTACTTC

j_call: TRBJ1-1
v_call: TRBV30
d_call: TRBD1
cdr3_aa: CAWMGQVNTEAFF
cdr3_nt: TGTGCCTGGATGGGACAGGTCAACACTGAAGCTTTCTTT

j_call: TRBJ2-1
v_call: TRBV30
d_call: .
cdr3_aa: CAWSVRAGADEQFF
cdr3_nt: TGTGCCTGGAGTGTAAGGGCAGGGGCGGATGAGCAGTTCTTC

j_call: TRBJ2-7
v_call: TRBV6-4
d_call: .
cdr3_aa: CASRTQGAAEQYF
cdr3_nt: TGTGCCAGCCGGACACAGGGCGCCGCTGAGCAGTACTTC